Each of the 13 T cell receptor beta chains below was sequenced from the same sample in a study of PD-1 blockade in classical Hodgkin lymphoma. Time point here: cycle 4 day 1 (C4D1), after less than seven weeks of nivolumab. Relapses following autologous stem cell transplantation were seen in all patients, with brentuximab vedotin exposure varying. Clones were read by immunoSEQ multiplex PCR, and TCRdb kept only the in-frame ones, dropping some. The sample has 20,000 to 25,000 clones; over 65% are singletons. The specimen was peripheral blood mononuclear cells (PBMCs), collected before the fourth cycle of nivolumab. The receptors were sampled from a human donor with classical Hodgkin lymphoma.

This clone was counted a single time. Within the sample, other DNA sequences also encode this same CDR3. The chain combines TRBV9 with TRBJ1-1; TRBD1 aligns across 10 bases. The CDR3 is 15 residues long. Trimming removed 4 bases from V and 4 bases from J; junction bases left unmatched: 7. Germline values: CDR1 SGDLS, CDR2 YYNGEE. In DNA, the CDR3 is TGTGCCAGCAGCTTGACAGGGGGCTCAGGCACTGAAGCTTTCTTT. Translation gives CASSLTGGSGTEAFF.

This chain connects TRBV25-1 to TRBJ2-1, with 7 bases lining up with TRBD2. The CDR3 loop spans 13 amino acids. Germline CDR1 reads MGHDK; CDR2 reads SYGVNS. After removal of 6 bases from V and 12 bases from J, the junction contained 11 bases not matched to a gene. For the CDR3, the DNA is TGTGCCAGCAGGGAAACCGGGACTAACAGGCAGTTCTTC. This codes for CASRETGTNRQFF. The entire variable domain, with the rest obtained from reference TRBV25-1 and TRBJ2-1, is as follows: EADIYQTPRYLVIGTGKKITLECSQTMGHDKMYWYQQDPGMELHLIHYSYGVNSTEKGDLSSESTVSRIRTEHFPLTLESARPSHTSQYLCASRETGTNRQFFGPGTRLTVL.

The J gene is TRBJ1-4, the V gene TRBV9; 9 positions agree with TRBD1. Per the germline V gene, CDR1 is SGDLS and CDR2 is YYNGEE. J was trimmed by 8 bases and V by 3 bases; bases with no gene match: 5. The CDR3 loop spans 14 amino acids. The CDR3 here is CASSAGQGQEKLFF. The CDR3 DNA follows: TGTGCCAGCAGCGCGGGACAGGGACAGGAAAAACTGTTTTTT.

There are a few counts of this clone. The chain combines TRBV5-1 with TRBJ2-7, with 7 positions matching TRBD1. This CDR3 is built from 14 residues. Germline V lookup: CDR1 SGHRS, CDR2 YFSETQ. V trimming: 1 base; J trimming: 6 bases; junction bases outside the gene matches: 7. The CDR3: CASSLRHRGIEQYF. CDR3 nucleotide sequence: TGCGCCAGCAGCTTGAGGCACAGGGGCATCGAGCAGTACTTC.

The V call is TRBV19, the J call TRBJ1-1, with TRBD1 as a possible D gene (6 bases). Trimming removed 7 bases at V and 5 bases at J, with 14 bases between. The V gene's germline CDR1 is LNHDA and CDR2 SQIVND (reference sequence). This CDR3 spans 13 amino acids. In DNA, the CDR3 is TGTGCCAGTACCCGGACAGAAAATACTGAAGCTTTCTTT. This translates into CASTRTENTEAFF. The full variable domain, in which reference TRBV19 and TRBJ1-1 provide the parts outside the CDR3, is DGGITQSPKYLFRKEGQNVTLSCEQNLNHDAMYWYRQDPGQGLRLIYYSQIVNDFQKGDIAEGYSVSREKKESFPLTVTSAQKNPTAFYLCASTRTENTEAFFGQGTRLTVV.

The chain combines TRBV7-9 with TRBJ2-7; 9 bases are shared with TRBD1. V was pared by 1 base and J by 4 bases, with 8 bases of the junction left unmatched. The CDR3 extends over 16 amino acids. From germline, CDR1 is SEHNR and CDR2 FQNEAQ (reference sequence). The CDR3 DNA reads TGTGCCAGCAGCTTAGGGACTTCTGGGACAGGGTACGAGCAGTACTTC. The encoded protein is CASSLGTSGTGYEQYF. Filled out from reference TRBV7-9 and TRBJ2-7, the complete variable domain reads DTGVSQNPRHKITKRGQNVTFRCDPISEHNRLYWYRQTLGQGPEFLTYFQNEAQLEKSRLLSDRFSAERPKGSFSTLEIQRTEQGDSAMYLCASSLGTSGTGYEQYFGPGTRLTVT.

This clone has just one count. The chain joins TRBV19 to TRBJ1-5, with 10 bases lining up with TRBD1. In germline, CDR1 is LNHDA, CDR2 SQIVND (reference sequence). With 3 bases clipped from V and 5 bases from J, the junction kept 7 bases outside the gene matches. The length of the CDR3 is 16 residues. The CDR3 loop reads CASSIPPGQGYQPQHF. DNA for the CDR3: TGTGCCAGTAGTATTCCCCCGGGACAGGGGTATCAGCCCCAGCATTTT.

The J gene is TRBJ2-3, the V gene TRBV11-2; D tentatively reads TRBD1 or TRBD2 (6 bases each). Trimming removed 3 bases at V and 6 bases at J, with 19 bases between. CDR3 length: 16 amino acids. Germline V gives CDR1 SGHAT, CDR2 FQNNGV. As DNA, the CDR3 is TGTGCCAGCAGCTTTTGGGGGCGGGGCGACATGGATACGCAGTATTTT. Protein product: CASSFWGRGDMDTQYF.

This clone was detected a few times. The rearrangement links TRBV7-3 to TRBJ2-7; D is unclear. The CDR3 has 13 amino acids. Trimming cost V 3 bases and J 1 base, with 7 bases left between them. Germline V lookup: CDR1 SGHTA, CDR2 FQGTGA. The CDR3 region is CASSFGVSYEQYF. CDR3 DNA: TGTGCCAGCAGCTTCGGAGTGTCCTACGAGCAGTACTTC.

The chain recombines TRBV5-4 with TRBJ2-5, with TRBD2 as a possible D gene (5 bases). In germline, CDR1 is SGHNT, CDR2 YYREEE (reference sequence). The CDR3 has 14 residues. Trimming stripped 3 bases from V and 5 bases from J, with 14 bases between. CDR3 region: CASSSDLREETQYF. CDR3 sequence (DNA): TGTGCCAGCAGCTCGGACTTGAGGGAGGAGACCCAGTACTTC. The variable domain in full, with the rest retrieved from reference TRBV5-4 and TRBJ2-5, is ETGVTQSPTHLIKTRGQQVTLRCSSQSGHNTVSWYQQALGQGPQFIFQYYREEENGRGNFPPRFSGLQFPNYSSELNVNALELDDSALYLCASSSDLREETQYFGPGTRLLVL.

This chain connects TRBV4-1 to TRBJ2-7; 8 bases are shared with TRBD2. J was trimmed by 3 bases and V by 0 bases; bases with no gene match: 7. Germline values: CDR1 MGHRA, CDR2 YSYEKL. The CDR3 sequence is 16 residues long. This CDR3 reads CASSQERAGGGYEQYF. The CDR3 DNA reads TGCGCCAGCAGCCAAGAAAGGGCGGGGGGAGGCTACGAGCAGTACTTC.

This clone was seen only once. This chain links TRBV6-5 with TRBJ2-5; D not resolved. Trimming stripped 2 bases from V and 1 base from J, with 14 bases between. CDR1 is MNHEY and CDR2 is SVGAGI in the germline V gene. CDR3 length equals 16 residues. The CDR3 DNA follows: TGTGCCAGCAGTTACGGAACGCCGAAGGTCCAAGAGACCCAGTACTTC. Translated: CASSYGTPKVQETQYF.

This clone came up once. V gene TRBV14 combines with J gene TRBJ2-1; 11 bases map to TRBD2. CDR3 size: 17 residues. Germline loops: CDR1 SGHDN, CDR2 FVKESK. The trim removed 5 bases at V and 6 bases at J, leaving 12 bases unmatched. CDR3 region: CASSESPSGRFSNEQFF. The CDR3 coding sequence is TGTGCCAGCAGCGAGAGCCCTAGCGGGAGGTTTAGCAATGAGCAGTTCTTC.